The rows below give T cell receptor beta chains drawn from one sample of a study of shared clonotypes between healthy human individuals. Assay: immunoSEQ multiplex PCR; the TCRdb copy retains only in-frame clones and omits some. The sample has fewer than 1.8 million clones; 98% are singletons. Sequenced: naive CD4+ T cells sorted from blood. These receptors all stem from a man aged 25 to 45 in good health. CDR3s include the opening cysteine and the closing phenylalanine or tryptophan. D genes are given only for firm matches. Some rows mark clone size as missing; the rest say once, few, many or name a class of expanded clone.

>NA|TRBD2|TRBV7-9|TRBJ2-1
TGTGCCAGCAGCTTAGATGGACTAGCGGGCTGGGATGAGCAGTTCTTC
CASSLDGLAGWDEQFF
>NA|NA|TRBV28|TRBJ1-5
TGTGCCAGCAGTTTAGTGGGACAGCCCCAGCATTTT
CASSLVGQPQHF
>once|NA|TRBV6-5|TRBJ2-7
TGTGCCAGCAGTTATGACGCAGCCTCCTACGAGCAGTACTTC
CASSYDAASYEQYF
>NA|TRBD1|TRBV9|TRBJ2-4
TGTGCCAGCAGCGTAGCACCAGGGACAGTCAACATTCAGTACTTC
CASSVAPGTVNIQYF
>NA|NA|TRBV18|TRBJ1-5
TGTGCCAGCTCACCTCTGAAAGATCAGCCCCAGCATTTT
CASSPLKDQPQHF
>NA|NA|TRBV18|TRBJ2-2
TGTGCCAGCTCACCACAGCGGGCTTCCAACACCGGGGAGCTGTTTTTT
CASSPQRASNTGELFF
>once|NA|TRBV28|TRBJ2-7
TGTGCCAGCAACTATCGGCAGAGATACGAGCAGTACTTC
CASNYRQRYEQYF
>NA|NA|TRBV6-5|TRBJ1-4
TGTGCCACCCCGATGGGTGGTTCTAATGAAAAACTGTTTTTT
CATPMGGSNEKLFF
>NA|TRBD1|TRBV29-1|TRBJ2-1
TGCAGCGTCGCCACAGGGGTCTACAATGAGCAGTTCTTC
CSVATGVYNEQFF
>NA|NA|TRBV5-4|TRBJ2-1
TGTGCCAGCAGCACAGGGGGGGCGGGAGGAGACTACAATGAGCAGTTCTTC
CASSTGGAGGDYNEQFF
>once|TRBD1|TRBV9|TRBJ1-3
TGTGCCAGCAGCGTACGGTCCAGGGGGCTAGGAGGAAACACCATATATTTT
CASSVRSRGLGGNTIYF
>NA|TRBD2|TRBV18|TRBJ2-1
TGTGCCAGCTCACCAAGGGTCGGGCGGGAGGGCCTTGGGCGCTCCTACAATGAGCAGTTCTTC
CASSPRVGREGLGRSYNEQFF
>NA|NA|TRBV7-2|TRBJ2-7
TGTGCCAGCAGCCTAGCTTCGGGTGAGCAGTACTTC
CASSLASGEQYF
>NA|NA|TRBV2|TRBJ2-1
TGTGCCAGCACTTCGAGGGTCAATGAGCAGTTCTTC
CASTSRVNEQFF
>NA|TRBD2|TRBV30|TRBJ2-1
TGTGCCTGGAGTGCTCCGGGCGGGAGTAATGAGCAGTTCTTC
CAWSAPGGSNEQFF
>NA|TRBD1|TRBV28|TRBJ1-5
TGTGCCAGCAAAGGGGGCGCGGGCAATCAGCCCCAGCATTTT
CASKGGAGNQPQHF
>NA|NA|TRBV12-2|TRBJ2-3
TGTGCAAGTCGCTTCGGTTCGCCCCTAGCTTCTTGGGAAAGCACAGATACGCAGTATTTT
CASRFGSPLASWESTDTQYF
>NA|TRBD2|TRBV7-6|TRBJ2-1
TGTGCCAGCAGCTTAGAAGGGAGGGGTGGGTACAATGAGCAGTTCTTC
CASSLEGRGGYNEQFF
>NA|TRBD2|TRBV7-2|TRBJ2-5
TGTGCCAGCAGGTCGGGACTAGGTCAAGAGACCCAGTACTTC
CASRSGLGQETQYF
>NA|NA|TRBV6-5|TRBJ1-2
TGTGCCAGCAGGCAGATAAACTATGGCTACACCTTC
CASRQINYGYTF
>NA|NA|TRBV7-3|TRBJ2-7
TGTGCCAGCAGCGCAAGAGTGCGGGACAGCTCCTACGAGCAGTACTTC
CASSARVRDSSYEQYF
>NA|TRBD2|TRBV5-5|TRBJ2-5
TGTGCCAGCAGCTTCAGAGCGGGGATCCAAGAGACCCAGTACTTC
CASSFRAGIQETQYF
>NA|NA|TRBV23-1|TRBJ1-5
TGCGCCAGCGGCTACCCCAGGGATTGGAGCAATCAGCCCCAGCATTTT
CASGYPRDWSNQPQHF
>NA|NA|TRBV7-2|TRBJ1-1
TGTGCCAGCAGCCCTGGCACTCACACTGAAGCTTTCTTT
CASSPGTHTEAFF
>once|NA|TRBV5-8|TRBJ2-1
TGTGCCATCGGGCGCAGGGCTTCCTACAATGAGCAGTTCTTC
CAIGRRASYNEQFF
>once|TRBD1|TRBV7-8|TRBJ2-2
TGTGCCAGCAGCTTACTGGACAGGGGGCAAGCCGGGGAGCTGTTTTTT
CASSLLDRGQAGELFF
>NA|TRBD1|TRBV27|TRBJ2-7
TGTGCCAGCAGTCCTGACAGGGTTCGATACGAGCAGTACTTC
CASSPDRVRYEQYF
>NA|NA|TRBV28|TRBJ2-3
TGTGCCAGCATTAATAGCGTTAACGCAGATACGCAGTATTTT
CASINSVNADTQYF
>NA|NA|TRBV28|TRBJ2-1
TGTGCCAGCAGTCAAACACTACCTTACAATGAGCAGTTCTTC
CASSQTLPYNEQFF
>NA|TRBD1|TRBV10-3|TRBJ1-1
TGTGCCATCAGTGAGTCGACAGGGGCGGCTGAAGCTTTCTTT
CAISESTGAAEAFF
>NA|TRBD2|TRBV9|TRBJ2-3
TGTGCCAGCAGCTCGGAGCGGGGCCGCACAGATACGCAGTATTTT
CASSSERGRTDTQYF
>NA|NA|TRBV7-2|TRBJ1-5
TGTGCCAGCAGCTTAGAAGTGGGGCAGCCCCAGCATTTT
CASSLEVGQPQHF
>NA|NA|TRBV10-3|TRBJ2-5
TGTGCCATCAGTGCGCGGGACAGTCCCCAAGAGACCCAGTACTTC
CAISARDSPQETQYF
>once|NA|TRBV27|TRBJ2-2
TGTGCCAGCAGTTTATTTGGAAATCCGTCCACGGCCGGGGAGCTGTTTTTT
CASSLFGNPSTAGELFF
>once|NA|TRBV5-1|TRBJ2-6
TGCGCCAGCAGCTTGGATGGGTCCCCTAAATGGGCCAACGTCCTGACTTTC
CASSLDGSPKWANVLTF
>once|NA|TRBV11-1|TRBJ2-3
TGTGCCAGCAGGATGGCAGCGCAAGATACGCAGTATTTT
CASRMAAQDTQYF
>NA|NA|TRBV18|TRBJ1-4
TGTGCCAGCTCATCCCCGACAGCCGGTGAAAAACTGTTTTTT
CASSSPTAGEKLFF
>NA|NA|TRBV15|TRBJ2-1
TGTGCCACCAGACACGTGGGGGAGTCCCACAATGAGCAGTTCTTC
CATRHVGESHNEQFF
>NA|NA|TRBV18|TRBJ1-2
TGTGCCAGCTCACCCATGACACTGGCAACTTCTAACTATGGCTACACCTTC
CASSPMTLATSNYGYTF